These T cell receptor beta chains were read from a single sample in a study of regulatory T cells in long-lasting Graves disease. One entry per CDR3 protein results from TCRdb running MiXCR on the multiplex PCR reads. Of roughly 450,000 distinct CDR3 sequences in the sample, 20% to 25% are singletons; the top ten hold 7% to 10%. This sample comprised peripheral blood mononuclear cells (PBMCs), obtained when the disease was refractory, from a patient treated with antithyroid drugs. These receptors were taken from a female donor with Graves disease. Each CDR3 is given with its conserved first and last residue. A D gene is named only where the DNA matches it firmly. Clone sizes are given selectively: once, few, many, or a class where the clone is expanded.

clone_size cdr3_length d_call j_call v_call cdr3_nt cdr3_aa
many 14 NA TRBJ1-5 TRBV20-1 TGCAGTGCCAGAGCTCAGGGACCAAATCAGCCCCAGCATTTT CSARAQGPNQPQHF
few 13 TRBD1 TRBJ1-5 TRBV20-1 TGCAGTGCCACAGGGGGGGGCGGGCAGCCCCAGCATTTT CSATGGGGQPQHF
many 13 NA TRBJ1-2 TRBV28 TGTGCCAGCTTTGATGCGGGAGGGTATGGCTACACCTTC CASFDAGGYGYTF
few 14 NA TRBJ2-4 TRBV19 TGTGCCAGTAGTATTAATGGATTCGAAAACATTCAGTACTTC CASSINGFENIQYF
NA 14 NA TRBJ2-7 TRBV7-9 TGTGCCAGCAGCCCCTTGAGGGTCTCCTACGAGCAGTACTTC CASSPLRVSYEQYF
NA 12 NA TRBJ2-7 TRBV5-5 TGTGCCGGCAGCTTGGCCGGCGACGAGCAGTACTTC CAGSLAGDEQYF
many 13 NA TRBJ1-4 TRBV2 TGTGCCACCTGGGACGGCACTAATGAAAAACTGTTTTTT CATWDGTNEKLFF
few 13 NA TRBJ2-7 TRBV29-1 TGCAGCGTTGGGATTAGTACCAACGAACAGCAGTACTTC CSVGISTNEQQYF
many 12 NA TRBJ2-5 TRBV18 TGTGCCAGCTCACCGGATTGGGAGACCCAGTACTTC CASSPDWETQYF
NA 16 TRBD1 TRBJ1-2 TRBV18 TGTGCCAGCTCACCAGACCCAGGGGGGCATAACTATGGCTACACCTTC CASSPDPGGHNYGYTF
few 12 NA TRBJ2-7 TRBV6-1 TGTGCCAGCAGTGACACCCTGTACGAGCAGTACTTC CASSDTLYEQYF
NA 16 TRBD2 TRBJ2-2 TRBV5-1 TGCGCCAGCACCCTCCGGGCGGGAGGCCTCACCGGGGAGCTGTTTTTT CASTLRAGGLTGELFF
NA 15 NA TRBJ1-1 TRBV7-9 TGTGCCAGCAGCTTAGAGGGGTCGGTTGTTTCTGAAGCTTTCTTT CASSLEGSVVSEAFF
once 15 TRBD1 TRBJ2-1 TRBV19 TGTGCCAGTAGTACCCTAGTTGACAGGGTCGATGAGCAGTTCTTC CASSTLVDRVDEQFF
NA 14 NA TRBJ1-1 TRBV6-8 TGTACCAGCAGTTACTCCGGGGGGAACACTGAAGCTTTCTTT CTSSYSGGNTEAFF
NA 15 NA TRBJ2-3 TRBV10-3 TGTGCCATCACGGGAAACAGGGTCGCCACAGATACGCAGTATTTT CAITGNRVATDTQYF
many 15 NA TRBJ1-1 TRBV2 TGTGCCAGCAGTGAGGAGGGGAGTCGGTTCACTGAAGCTTTCTTT CASSEEGSRFTEAFF
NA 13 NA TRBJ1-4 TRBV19 TGTGCCAGTATCCCGAGGAATGAAGAAAAACTGTTTTTT CASIPRNEEKLFF
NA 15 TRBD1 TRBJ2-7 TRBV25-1 TGTGCCAGCAGTGCCCTCGGGGACAGGGGCTACGAGCAGTACTTC CASSALGDRGYEQYF
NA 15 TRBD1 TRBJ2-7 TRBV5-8 TGTGCCAGCAGCTACGGGACAGCTATGTTCGACGAGCAGTACTTC CASSYGTAMFDEQYF
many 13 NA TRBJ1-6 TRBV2 TGTGCCAGCAGTGCTGGGCTCAATTCACCCCTCCACTTT CASSAGLNSPLHF
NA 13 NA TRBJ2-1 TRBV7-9 TGTGCCAGCAGCACTAGGGGCGGAAATGAGCAGTTCTTC CASSTRGGNEQFF
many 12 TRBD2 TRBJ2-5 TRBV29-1 TGCAGCGTTGAGTCGGGGGGAGAGACCCAGTACTTC CSVESGGETQYF
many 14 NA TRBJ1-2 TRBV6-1 TGTGCCAGCAGCCCGACGGGGCGGGGATTGGGCTACACCTTC CASSPTGRGLGYTF
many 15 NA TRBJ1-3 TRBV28 TGTGCCAGCAGTTCCCGAGGATCCTCTGGAAACACCATATATTTT CASSSRGSSGNTIYF
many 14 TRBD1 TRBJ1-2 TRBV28 TGTGCCAGCAGCTCCCCAGGGGGGAACTATGGCTACACCTTC CASSSPGGNYGYTF
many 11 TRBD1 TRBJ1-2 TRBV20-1 TGCAGTGCAAAGACAGGGGAAGGCTACACCTTC CSAKTGEGYTF
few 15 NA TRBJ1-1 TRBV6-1 TGTGCCAGCAGTGAAGCGTGGCAGATGAACACTGAAGCTTTCTTT CASSEAWQMNTEAFF
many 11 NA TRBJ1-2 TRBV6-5 TGTGCCAGCAGTTACCACGCAGTATACACCTTC CASSYHAVYTF
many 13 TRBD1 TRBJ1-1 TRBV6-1 TGTGCCAGCTTGCCACAGGGGTTCACTGAAGCTTTCTTT CASLPQGFTEAFF
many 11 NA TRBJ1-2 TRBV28 TGTGCCAGCAGCGACTACTATGGCTACACCTTC CASSDYYGYTF
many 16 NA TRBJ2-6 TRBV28 TGTGCCAGCAGTTTACGGCCGAGCTCTGGGGCCAACGTCCTGACTTTC CASSLRPSSGANVLTF
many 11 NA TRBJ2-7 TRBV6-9 TGTGCCAGCAGTTCTATCTACGAGCAGTACTTC CASSSIYEQYF
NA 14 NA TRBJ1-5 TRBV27 TGTGCCACCAGGGGCGTAGGGGGCAATCAGCCCCAGCATTTT CATRGVGGNQPQHF
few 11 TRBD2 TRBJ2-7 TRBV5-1 TGCGCCAGCAGCTTCGGACTAGGGCAGTATTTC CASSFGLGQYF
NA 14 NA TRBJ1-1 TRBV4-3 TGCGCCAGCAGCCAGGAAATTGGGAGAATTGAAGCTTTCTTT CASSQEIGRIEAFF
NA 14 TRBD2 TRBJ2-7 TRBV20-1 TGCAGTGCTACTCCACTAGCGGGGGCCTACGAGCAGTACTTC CSATPLAGAYEQYF